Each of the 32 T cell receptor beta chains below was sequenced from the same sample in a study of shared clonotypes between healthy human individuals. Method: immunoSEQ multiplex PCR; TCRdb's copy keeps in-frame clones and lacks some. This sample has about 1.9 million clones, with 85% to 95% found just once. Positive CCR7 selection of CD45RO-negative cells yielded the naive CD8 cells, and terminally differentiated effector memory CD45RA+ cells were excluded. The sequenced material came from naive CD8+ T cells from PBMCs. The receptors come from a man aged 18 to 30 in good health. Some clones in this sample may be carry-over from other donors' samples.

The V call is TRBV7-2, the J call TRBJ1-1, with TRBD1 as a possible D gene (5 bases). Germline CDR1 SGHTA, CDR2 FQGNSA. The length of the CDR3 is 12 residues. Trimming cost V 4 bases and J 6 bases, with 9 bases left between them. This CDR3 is CASSYGTAEAFF. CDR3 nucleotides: TGTGCCAGCAGCTACGGGACTGCTGAAGCTTTCTTT.

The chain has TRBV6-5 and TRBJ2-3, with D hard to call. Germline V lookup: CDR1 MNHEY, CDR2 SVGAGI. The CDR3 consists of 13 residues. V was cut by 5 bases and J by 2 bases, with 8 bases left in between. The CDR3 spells CASSPRATDTQYF. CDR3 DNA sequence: TGTGCCAGCAGTCCCCGGGCCACAGATACGCAGTATTTT.

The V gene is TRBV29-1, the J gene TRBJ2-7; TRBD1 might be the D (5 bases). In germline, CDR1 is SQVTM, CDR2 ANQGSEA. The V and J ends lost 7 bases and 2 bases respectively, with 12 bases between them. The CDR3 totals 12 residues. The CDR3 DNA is TGCAGCGCGTGGGCAGGGACCTACGAGCAGTACTTC. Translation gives CSAWAGTYEQYF.

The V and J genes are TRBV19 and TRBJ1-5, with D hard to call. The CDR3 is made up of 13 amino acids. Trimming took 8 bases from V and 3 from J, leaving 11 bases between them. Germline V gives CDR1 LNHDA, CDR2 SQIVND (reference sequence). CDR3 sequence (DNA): TGTGCCAGTCTCAAAGGGAACAATCAGCCCCAGCATTTT. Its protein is CASLKGNNQPQHF.

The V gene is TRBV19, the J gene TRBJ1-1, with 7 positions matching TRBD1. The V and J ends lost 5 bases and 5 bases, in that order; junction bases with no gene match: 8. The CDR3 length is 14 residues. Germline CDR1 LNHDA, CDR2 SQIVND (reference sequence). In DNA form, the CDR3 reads TGTGCCAGTAGTCACCCGACAGGGTATACTGAAGCTTTCTTT. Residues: CASSHPTGYTEAFF.

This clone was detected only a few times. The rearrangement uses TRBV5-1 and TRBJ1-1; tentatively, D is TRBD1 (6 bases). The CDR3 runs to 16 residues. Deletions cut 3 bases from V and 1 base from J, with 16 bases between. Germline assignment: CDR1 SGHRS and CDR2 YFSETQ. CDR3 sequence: CASSSHTTGPNTEAFF. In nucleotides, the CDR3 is TGCGCCAGCAGCTCCCATACGACAGGTCCGAACACTGAAGCTTTCTTT.

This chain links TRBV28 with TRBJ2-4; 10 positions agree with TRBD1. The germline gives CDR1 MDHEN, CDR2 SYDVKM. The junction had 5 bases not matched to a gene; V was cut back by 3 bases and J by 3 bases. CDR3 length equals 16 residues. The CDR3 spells CASSLLTGGFKNIQYF. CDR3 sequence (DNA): TGTGCCAGCAGTTTGTTGACAGGGGGCTTCAAAAACATTCAGTACTTC.

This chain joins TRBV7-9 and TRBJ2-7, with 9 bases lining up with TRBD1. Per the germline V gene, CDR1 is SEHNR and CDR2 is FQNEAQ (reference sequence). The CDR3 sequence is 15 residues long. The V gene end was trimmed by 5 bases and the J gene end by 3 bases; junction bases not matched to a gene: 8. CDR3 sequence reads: CASSHGTGRSYEQYF. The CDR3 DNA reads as TGTGCCAGCAGCCACGGGACAGGGAGAAGCTACGAGCAGTACTTC.

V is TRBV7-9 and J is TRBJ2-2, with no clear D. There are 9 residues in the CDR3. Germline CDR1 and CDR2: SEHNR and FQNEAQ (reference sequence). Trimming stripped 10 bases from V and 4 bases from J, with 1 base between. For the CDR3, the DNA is TGTGCCACCACCGGGGAGCTGTTTTTT. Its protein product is CATTGELFF.

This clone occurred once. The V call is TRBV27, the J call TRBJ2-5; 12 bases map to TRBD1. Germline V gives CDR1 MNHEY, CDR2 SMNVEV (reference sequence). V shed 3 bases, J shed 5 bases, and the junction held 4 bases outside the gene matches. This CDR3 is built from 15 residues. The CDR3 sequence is CASSFGTGGWETQYF. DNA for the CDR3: TGTGCCAGCAGTTTCGGGACAGGGGGCTGGGAGACCCAGTACTTC.

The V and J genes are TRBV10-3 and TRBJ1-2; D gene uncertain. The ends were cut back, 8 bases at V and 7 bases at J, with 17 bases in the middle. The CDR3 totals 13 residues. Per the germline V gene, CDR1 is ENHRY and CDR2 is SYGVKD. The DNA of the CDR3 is TGTGCCATCTTTCCCCGGTACGGAGGTGGCTACACCTTC. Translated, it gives CAIFPRYGGGYTF.

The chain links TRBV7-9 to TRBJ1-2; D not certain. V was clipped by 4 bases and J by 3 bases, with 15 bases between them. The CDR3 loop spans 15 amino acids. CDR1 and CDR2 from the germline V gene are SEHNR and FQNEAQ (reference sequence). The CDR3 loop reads CASSSPEFEDYGYTF. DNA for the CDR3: TGTGCCAGCAGCTCCCCGGAGTTCGAAGACTATGGCTACACCTTC.

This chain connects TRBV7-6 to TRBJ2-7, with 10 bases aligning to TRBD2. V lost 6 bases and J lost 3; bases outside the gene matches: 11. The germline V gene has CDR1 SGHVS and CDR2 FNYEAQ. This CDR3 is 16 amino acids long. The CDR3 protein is CASSPGLAAASYEQYF. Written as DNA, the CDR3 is TGTGCCAGCAGTCCCGGACTAGCGGCGGCAAGCTACGAGCAGTACTTC.

CDR3 in amino acids: CASSRPDRVADTQYF. DNA of the CDR3: TGTGCCAGCAGTCGCCCTGACAGGGTTGCAGATACGCAGTATTTT. The chain employs TRBV28 and TRBJ2-3, with TRBD1 matching 7 bases. The trim removed 5 bases at V and 4 bases at J, leaving 9 bases unmatched. The CDR3 spans 15 residues. Germline V gene sequence: CDR1 MDHEN, CDR2 SYDVKM.

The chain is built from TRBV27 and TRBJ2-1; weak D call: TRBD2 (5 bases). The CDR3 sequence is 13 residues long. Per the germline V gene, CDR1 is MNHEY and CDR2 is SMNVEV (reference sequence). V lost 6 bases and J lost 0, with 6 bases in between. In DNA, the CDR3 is TGTGCCAGCAGAGGGAGCTCCTACAATGAGCAGTTCTTC. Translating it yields CASRGSSYNEQFF.

The CDR3 region is CASSSVVDNEQFF. The DNA for the CDR3 is TGTGCCAGCAGCTCCGTGGTAGACAATGAGCAGTTCTTC. This rearrangement joins TRBV7-8 to TRBJ2-1; no clear D gene. This CDR3 spans 13 amino acids. The germline CDR1 and CDR2 sequences are SGHVS and FQNEAQ. V dropped 4 bases and J dropped 5 bases, with 9 bases sitting between them.

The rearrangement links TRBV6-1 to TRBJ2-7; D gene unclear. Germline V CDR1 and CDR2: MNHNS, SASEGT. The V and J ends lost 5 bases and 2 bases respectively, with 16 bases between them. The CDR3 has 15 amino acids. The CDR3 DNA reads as TGTGCCAGCAGTCGAAGAGGTCTGCCGACCTACGAGCAGTACTTC. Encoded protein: CASSRRGLPTYEQYF.

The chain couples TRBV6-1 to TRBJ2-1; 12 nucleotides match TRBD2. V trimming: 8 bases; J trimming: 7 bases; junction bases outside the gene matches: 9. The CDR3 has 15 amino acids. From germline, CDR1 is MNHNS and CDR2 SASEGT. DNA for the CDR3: TGTGCCAGCGGTCCTTGGACTAGCGGGATTAATGAGCAGTTCTTC. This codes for CASGPWTSGINEQFF.

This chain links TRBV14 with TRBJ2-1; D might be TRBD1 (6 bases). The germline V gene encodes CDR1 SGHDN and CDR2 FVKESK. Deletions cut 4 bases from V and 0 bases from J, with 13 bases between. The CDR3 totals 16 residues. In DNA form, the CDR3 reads TGTGCCAGCAGCCCGTTTCCGGACAGCTCCTACAATGAGCAGTTCTTC. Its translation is CASSPFPDSSYNEQFF. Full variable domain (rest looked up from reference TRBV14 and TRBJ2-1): EAGVTQFPSHSVIEKGQTVTLRCDPISGHDNLYWYRRVMGKEIKFLLHFVKESKQDESGMPNNRFLAERTGGTYSTLKVQPAELEDSGVYFCASSPFPDSSYNEQFFGPGTRLTVL.

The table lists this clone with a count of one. CDR3 sequence: CASSQDPGISYNEQFF. The CDR3 nucleotides are TGCGCCAGCAGCCAAGATCCAGGGATTTCCTACAATGAGCAGTTCTTC. This chain connects TRBV4-3 to TRBJ2-1; D might be TRBD1 (5 bases). Germline CDR1 is LGHNA and CDR2 is YSLEER. The CDR3 runs 16 residues. The germline V and J ends were trimmed by 0 bases and 1 base, with 10 bases remaining between them.

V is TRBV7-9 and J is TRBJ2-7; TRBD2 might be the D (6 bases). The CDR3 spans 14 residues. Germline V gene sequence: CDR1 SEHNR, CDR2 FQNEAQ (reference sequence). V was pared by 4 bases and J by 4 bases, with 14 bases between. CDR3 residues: CASSSGVPGYEQYF. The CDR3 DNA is TGTGCCAGCAGCTCGGGAGTCCCTGGGTACGAGCAGTACTTC.

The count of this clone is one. CDR3 sequence (DNA): TGTGCCAGCAGTTTTCGTGGGCCCGCGACCGGGGAGCTGTTTTTT. Protein sequence: CASSFRGPATGELFF. The chain links TRBV27 to TRBJ2-2; D gene unclear. Germline V gene lookup returns CDR1 MNHEY and CDR2 SMNVEV (reference sequence). CDR3 length equals 15 residues. Trimming removed 3 bases from V and 5 bases from J, with 13 bases in between.

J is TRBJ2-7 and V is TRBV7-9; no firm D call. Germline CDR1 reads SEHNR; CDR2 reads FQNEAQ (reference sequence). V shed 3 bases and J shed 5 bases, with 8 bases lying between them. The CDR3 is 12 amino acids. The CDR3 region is CASSFPLNEQYF. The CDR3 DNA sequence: TGTGCCAGCAGCTTCCCTCTTAACGAGCAGTACTTC.

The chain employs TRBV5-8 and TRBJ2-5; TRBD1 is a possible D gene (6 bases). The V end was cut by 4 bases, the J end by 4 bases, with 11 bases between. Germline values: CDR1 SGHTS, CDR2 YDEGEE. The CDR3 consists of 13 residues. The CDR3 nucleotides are TGTGCCAGCAGCACCGGGACACCAGAGACCCAGTACTTC. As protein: CASSTGTPETQYF.

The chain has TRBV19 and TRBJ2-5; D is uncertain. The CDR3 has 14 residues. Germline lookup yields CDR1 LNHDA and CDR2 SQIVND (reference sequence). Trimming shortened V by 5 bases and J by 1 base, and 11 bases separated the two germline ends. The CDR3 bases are TGTGCCAGTAGTTCTTCACCCGTCCAAGAGACCCAGTACTTC. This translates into CASSSSPVQETQYF. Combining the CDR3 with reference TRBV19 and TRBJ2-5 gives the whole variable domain DGGITQSPKYLFRKEGQNVTLSCEQNLNHDAMYWYRQDPGQGLRLIYYSQIVNDFQKGDIAEGYSVSREKKESFPLTVTSAQKNPTAFYLCASSSSPVQETQYFGPGTRLLVL.

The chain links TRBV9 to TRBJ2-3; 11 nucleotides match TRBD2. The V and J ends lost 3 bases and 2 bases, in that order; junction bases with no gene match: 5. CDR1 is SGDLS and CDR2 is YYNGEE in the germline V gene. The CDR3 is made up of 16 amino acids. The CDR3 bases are TGTGCCAGCAGCGGGGGGACTAGCGGATTCACAGATACGCAGTATTTT. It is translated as CASSGGTSGFTDTQYF.

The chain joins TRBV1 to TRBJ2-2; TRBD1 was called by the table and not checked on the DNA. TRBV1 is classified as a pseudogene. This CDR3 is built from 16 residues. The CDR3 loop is CTSSLPLGTVTGELFF. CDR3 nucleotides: TGCACCAGCAGCCTCCCTCTCGGGACAGTCACCGGGGAGCTGTTTTTT.

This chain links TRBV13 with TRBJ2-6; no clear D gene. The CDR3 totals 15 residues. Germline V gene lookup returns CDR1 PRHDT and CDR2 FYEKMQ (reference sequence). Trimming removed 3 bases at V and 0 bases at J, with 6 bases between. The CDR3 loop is CASSLDPSGANVLTF. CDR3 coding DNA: TGTGCCAGCAGCTTGGACCCCTCTGGGGCCAACGTCCTGACTTTC. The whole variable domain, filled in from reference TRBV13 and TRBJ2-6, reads AAGVIQSPRHLIKEKRETATLKCYPIPRHDTVYWYQQGPGQDPQFLISFYEKMQSDKGSIPDRFSAQQFSDYHSELNMSSLELGDSALYFCASSLDPSGANVLTFGAGSRLTVL.

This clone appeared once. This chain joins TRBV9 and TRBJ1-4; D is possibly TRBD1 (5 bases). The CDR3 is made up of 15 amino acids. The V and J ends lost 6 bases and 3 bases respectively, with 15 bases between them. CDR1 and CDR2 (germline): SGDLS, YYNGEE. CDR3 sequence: CASNLLGEPNEKLFF. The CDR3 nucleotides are TGTGCCAGCAACCTCCTAGGGGAGCCTAATGAAAAACTGTTTTTT.

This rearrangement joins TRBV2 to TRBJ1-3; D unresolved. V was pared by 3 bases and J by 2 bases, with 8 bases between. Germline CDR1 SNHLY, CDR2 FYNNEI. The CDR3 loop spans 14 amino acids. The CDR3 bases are TGTGCCAGCAGTGATCGGAGGGCTGGAAACACCATATATTTT. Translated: CASSDRRAGNTIYF.

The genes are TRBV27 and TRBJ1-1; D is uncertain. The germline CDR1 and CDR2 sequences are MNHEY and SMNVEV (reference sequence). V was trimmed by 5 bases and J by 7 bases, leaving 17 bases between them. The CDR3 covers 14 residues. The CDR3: CASSPSGVGVEAFF. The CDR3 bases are TGTGCCAGCAGTCCCAGTGGTGTGGGAGTTGAAGCTTTCTTT.

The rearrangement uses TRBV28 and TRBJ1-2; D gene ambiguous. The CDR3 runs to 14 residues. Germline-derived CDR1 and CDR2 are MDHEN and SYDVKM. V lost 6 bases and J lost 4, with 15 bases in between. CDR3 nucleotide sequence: TGTGCCAGCAGGCAGACGCCTATCCCCTATGGCTACACCTTC. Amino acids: CASRQTPIPYGYTF.